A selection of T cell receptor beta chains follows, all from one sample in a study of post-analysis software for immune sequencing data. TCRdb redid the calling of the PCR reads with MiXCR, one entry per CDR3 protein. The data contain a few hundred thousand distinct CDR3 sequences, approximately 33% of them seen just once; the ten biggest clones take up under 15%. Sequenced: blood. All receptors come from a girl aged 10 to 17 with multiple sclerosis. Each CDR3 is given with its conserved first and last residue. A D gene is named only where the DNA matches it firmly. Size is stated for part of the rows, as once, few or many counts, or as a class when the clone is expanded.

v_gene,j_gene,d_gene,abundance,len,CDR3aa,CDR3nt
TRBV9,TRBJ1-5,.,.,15,CASSVGPGGNQPQHF,TGTGCCAGCAGTGTCGGACCGGGGGGCAATCAGCCCCAGCATTTT
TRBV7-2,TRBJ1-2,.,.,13,CANSLTGNRGYTF,TGTGCCAACAGCTTGACAGGCAACCGTGGCTACACCTTC
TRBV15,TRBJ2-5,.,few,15,CATSREDGTRETQYF,TGTGCCACCAGCAGAGAGGACGGAACCAGAGAGACCCAGTACTTC
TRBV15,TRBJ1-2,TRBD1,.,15,CTTSIPIGGIYGYTF,TGTACCACCAGTATCCCGATAGGGGGCATTTATGGCTACACCTTC
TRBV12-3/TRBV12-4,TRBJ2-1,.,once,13,CASRGITCNGRFF,TGTGCCAGCAGAGGGATAACCTGCAATGGGCGGTTCTTC
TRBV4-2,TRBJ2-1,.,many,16,CASSQARGVDYNEQFF,TGTGCCAGCAGCCAAGCCAGAGGGGTCGACTACAATGAGCAGTTCTTC
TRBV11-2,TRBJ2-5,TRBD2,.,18,CASSSRTSGGSYQETQYF,TGTGCCAGCAGCTCGAGAACTAGCGGGGGGTCGTACCAAGAGACCCAGTACTTC
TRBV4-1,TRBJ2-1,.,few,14,CASSHIGTLDEQFF,TGCGCCAGCAGCCATATAGGCACCCTCGATGAGCAGTTCTTC
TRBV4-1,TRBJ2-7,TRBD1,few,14,CASSHKDRGYEQYF,TGCGCCAGCAGCCACAAAGACAGGGGTTACGAGCAGTACTTC
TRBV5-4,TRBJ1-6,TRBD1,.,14,CASSSGQGLAPLHF,TGTGCCAGCAGCTCCGGACAGGGACTCGCACCCCTCCACTTT
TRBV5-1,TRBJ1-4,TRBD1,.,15,CASSSQGVWDEKLFF,TGCGCCAGCAGCTCCCAGGGGGTCTGGGATGAAAAACTGTTTTTT
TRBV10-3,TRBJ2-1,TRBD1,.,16,CAISATGQGWVNEQFF,TGTGCCATCAGTGCGACGGGACAGGGCTGGGTCAATGAGCAGTTCTTC
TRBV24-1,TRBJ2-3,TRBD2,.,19,CATSDPLAGGPSGTDTQYF,TGTGCCACCAGTGACCCACTAGCGGGAGGGCCCTCGGGCACAGATACGCAGTATTTT
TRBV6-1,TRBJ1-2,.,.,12,CASSGGVHGYTF,TGTGCCAGCAGTGGGGGGGTCCATGGCTACACCTTC
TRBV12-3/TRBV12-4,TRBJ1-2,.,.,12,CASSPWEAGPTF,TGTGCCAGCAGCCCCTGGGAGGCAGGCCCCACCTTC
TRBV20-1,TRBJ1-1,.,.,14,CSAPRGGRRTEAFF,TGCAGTGCTCCCCGGGGGGGGCGCCGAACTGAAGCTTTCTTT
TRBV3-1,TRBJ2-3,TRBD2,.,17,CASSQGPSGGRTDTQYF,TGTGCCAGCAGCCAAGGCCCTAGCGGGGGCCGGACAGATACGCAGTATTTT
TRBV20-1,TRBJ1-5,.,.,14,CSARRGENNQPQHF,TGCAGTGCTCGTAGAGGTGAGAACAATCAGCCCCAGCATTTT
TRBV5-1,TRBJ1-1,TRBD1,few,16,CASSLQQGALNTEAFF,TGCGCCAGCAGCTTGCAACAGGGGGCTTTGAACACTGAAGCTTTCTTT
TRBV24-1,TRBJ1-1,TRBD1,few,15,CATLGTGALNTEAFF,TGTGCCACCTTGGGAACAGGGGCTTTGAACACTGAAGCTTTCTTT
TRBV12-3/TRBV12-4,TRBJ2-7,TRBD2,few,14,CASSLRGDSDEQYF,TGTGCCAGCAGTTTGCGGGGGGATTCGGACGAGCAGTACTTC
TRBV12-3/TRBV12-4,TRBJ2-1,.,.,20,CASSLGGKGRERTTVDEQFF,TGTGCCAGCAGTTTAGGAGGGAAGGGAAGAGAACGGACAACGGTGGATGAGCAGTTCTTC
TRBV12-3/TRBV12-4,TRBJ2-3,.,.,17,CASSLSRGLEKPDTQYF,TGTGCCAGCAGTTTAAGTCGGGGGCTCGAGAAACCAGATACGCAGTATTTT
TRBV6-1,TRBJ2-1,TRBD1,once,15,CAGRPRGTGGNEQFF,TGTGCCGGCAGACCGCGAGGGACAGGGGGCAATGAGCAGTTCTTC
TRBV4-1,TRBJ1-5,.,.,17,CASSQDRGQTDYQPQHF,TGCGCCAGCAGCCAAGATCGAGGGCAGACAGATTATCAGCCCCAGCATTTT
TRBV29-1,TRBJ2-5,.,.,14,CSVVFIQGRETQYF,TGCAGCGTAGTCTTTATACAGGGTAGGGAGACCCAGTACTTC
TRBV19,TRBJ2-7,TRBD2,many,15,CASSPLAGSSYEQYF,TGTGCCAGTAGTCCTTTAGCGGGGAGCTCCTACGAGCAGTACTTC
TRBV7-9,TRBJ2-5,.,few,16,CASSPGPPLYQETQYF,TGTGCCAGCAGCCCCGGTCCCCCGTTGTACCAAGAGACCCAGTACTTC
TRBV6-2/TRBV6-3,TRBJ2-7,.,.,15,CASSTRRKDTYEQYF,TGTGCCAGCAGTACGAGACGGAAGGATACCTACGAGCAGTACTTC
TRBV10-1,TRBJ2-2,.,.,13,CASQKGNTGELFF,TGCGCCAGCCAGAAGGGGAACACCGGGGAGCTGTTTTTT
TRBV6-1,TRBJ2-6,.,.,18,CASRPGTSGGSGANVLTF,TGTGCCAGCAGACCCGGGACCAGCGGTGGCTCTGGGGCCAACGTCCTGACTTTC
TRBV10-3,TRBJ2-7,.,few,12,CAISDGEDEQYF,TGTGCCATCAGTGATGGGGAGGACGAGCAGTACTTC
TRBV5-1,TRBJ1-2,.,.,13,CASSLGTEEGYTF,TGCGCCAGCAGCTTAGGGACCGAAGAGGGCTACACCTTC